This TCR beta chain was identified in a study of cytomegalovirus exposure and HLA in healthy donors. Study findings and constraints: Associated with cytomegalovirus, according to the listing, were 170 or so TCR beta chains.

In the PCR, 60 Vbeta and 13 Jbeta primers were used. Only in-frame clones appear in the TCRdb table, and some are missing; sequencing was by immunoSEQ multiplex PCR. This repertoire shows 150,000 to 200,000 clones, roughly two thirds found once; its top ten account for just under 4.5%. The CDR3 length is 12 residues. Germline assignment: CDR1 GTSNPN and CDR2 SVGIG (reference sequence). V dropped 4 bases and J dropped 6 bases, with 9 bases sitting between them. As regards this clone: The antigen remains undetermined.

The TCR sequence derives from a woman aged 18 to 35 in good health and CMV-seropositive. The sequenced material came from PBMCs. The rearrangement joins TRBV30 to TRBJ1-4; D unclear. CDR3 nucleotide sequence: TGTGCCTGGACGGTTTCTGATGAAAAACTGTTTTTT. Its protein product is CAWTVSDEKLFF.